This T cell receptor (beta chain) originates from a study of sequential checkpoint blockade in melanoma. Study details: Arm A got nivolumab then ipilimumab; arm B the reverse, 1:1. Each arm's sequence ended with maintenance nivolumab.

Sequencing was performed with immunoSEQ multiplex PCR; in TCRdb, only in-frame clones are kept and a portion is missing. This sample carries about 20,000 clones, around four fifths of them seen once, and the ten largest clones take approximately 34%. Treatment here: randomized to nivolumab then ipilimumab (arm A) or the reverse (arm B). Patients had received no earlier DNA-damaging chemotherapy. Live CD3+CD8+ CD19− CD56− cells were sorted from PBMCs. There are 14 residues in the CDR3. The V segment lost 3 bases and the J segment 6 bases; nucleotides outside the gene matches: 6. Germline V gives CDR1 MRHNA, CDR2 SNTAGT.

This material consisted of CD8+ T cells sorted from blood (inferred from file names), taken from a patient given nivolumab and ipilimumab in sequence. This TCR derives from a human donor with melanoma. V is TRBV6-4 and J is TRBJ2-7; 9 bases match TRBD1. For the CDR3, the DNA is TGTGCCAGCAGTGAAATCCGGGACAGGGTCGAGCAGTACTTC. Amino acids: CASSEIRDRVEQYF.